The sequence of this T cell receptor (beta chain) was determined in a study of siplizumab effects on memory and regulatory T cells. Per sample, some 10^5 TCR templates were assayed. The assay was immunoSEQ multiplex PCR, and TCRdb's table has in-frame clones only and misses some. The table records 100,000 to 120,000 clones, around 93% of them present only once. Notes on the study in general: The mapping of alloreactive clones to unstimulated subsets covered only a minor fraction of them.

In the case of this clone: Antigen unknown.

The clonotype comes from a human donor in good health. The specimen sequenced was CD4+ T cells sorted from blood.

The CDR3 DNA is TGTGCCAGCAGTTATAGCGGGGGGGCCACAGATACGCAGTATTTT. Amino acid sequence: CASSYSGGATDTQYF. The V and J genes are TRBV9 and TRBJ2-3, with 11 bases identical to TRBD2. This CDR3 has 15 residues. V lost 5 bases, J lost 2 bases, and 4 bases stayed unmatched. Per the germline V gene, CDR1 is SGDLS and CDR2 is YYNGEE.